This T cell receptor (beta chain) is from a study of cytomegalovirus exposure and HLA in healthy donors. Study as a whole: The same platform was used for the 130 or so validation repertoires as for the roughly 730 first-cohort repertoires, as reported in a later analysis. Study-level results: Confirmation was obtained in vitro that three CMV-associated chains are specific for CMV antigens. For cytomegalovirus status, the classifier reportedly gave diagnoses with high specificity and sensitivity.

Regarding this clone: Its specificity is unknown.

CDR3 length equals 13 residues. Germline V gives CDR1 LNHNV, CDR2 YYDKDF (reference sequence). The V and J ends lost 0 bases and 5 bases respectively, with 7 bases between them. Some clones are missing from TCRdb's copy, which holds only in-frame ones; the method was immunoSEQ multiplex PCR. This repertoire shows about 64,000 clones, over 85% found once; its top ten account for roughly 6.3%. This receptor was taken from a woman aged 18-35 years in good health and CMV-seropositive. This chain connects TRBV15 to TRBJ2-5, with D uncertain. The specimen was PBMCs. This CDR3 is CATSRDFGETQYF. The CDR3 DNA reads TGTGCCACCAGCAGAGATTTCGGGGAGACCCAGTACTTC.